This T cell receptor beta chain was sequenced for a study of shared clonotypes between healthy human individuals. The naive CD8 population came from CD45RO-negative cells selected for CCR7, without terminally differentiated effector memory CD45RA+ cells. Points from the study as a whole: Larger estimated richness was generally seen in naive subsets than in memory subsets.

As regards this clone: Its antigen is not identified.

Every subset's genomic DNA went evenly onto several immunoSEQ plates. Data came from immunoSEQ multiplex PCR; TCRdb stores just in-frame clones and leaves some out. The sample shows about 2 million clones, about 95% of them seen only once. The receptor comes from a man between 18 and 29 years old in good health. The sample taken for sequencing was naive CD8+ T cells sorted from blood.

CDR3 sequence: CASGLGQGAGIEQFF. In DNA, the CDR3 is TGTGCCAGCGGACTCGGACAGGGGGCTGGAATTGAGCAGTTCTTC. The rearrangement joins TRBV11-2 to TRBJ2-1, with 11 bases fitting TRBD1. Looked up from germline, CDR1 is SGHAT and CDR2 is FQNNGV. There are 15 residues in the CDR3. V was clipped by 8 bases and J by 9 bases; unmatched bases: 12.